This T cell receptor (beta chain) was documented in a study of cytomegalovirus exposure and HLA in healthy donors. Study findings and constraints: Altogether, some 170 TCR beta chains were recorded as cytomegalovirus-associated.

Germline V gene data show CDR1 as SGHNT and CDR2 as YYREEE (reference sequence). This CDR3 contains 16 residues. Trimming took 3 bases from V and 5 from J; bases not matched to a gene: 3. Notes on this clone: As yet, its antigen is unknown.

13 Jbeta primers and 60 Vbeta primers were used for the PCR. Libraries were prepared by immunoSEQ multiplex PCR; TCRdb keeps only in-frame clonotypes and omits some of them. The sample consists of more than 150,000 clones, roughly 80% of them appearing once. The chain joins TRBV5-4 to TRBJ2-2, with 14 bases aligning to TRBD2. Sequencing was performed on PBMCs. This receptor was obtained from a boy aged 2 to 9 in good health and CMV-seronegative. In nucleotides, the CDR3 is TGTGCCAGCAGCTGGGGACTAGCGGGAGCTACCGGGGAGCTGTTTTTT. Amino acid sequence: CASSWGLAGATGELFF.